The TCR beta chain described here comes from a study of graft-versus-host responses after intestinal transplantation. Across the whole study: Multivisceral, liver-intestinal, or isolated intestinal transplants were performed in recipients. Findings and caveats of the study: Some GvH clones appeared in ileal mucosa or blood before recipient bone marrow. Circulating GvH clone levels at their peak were associated with HvG declines (early post-transplant). Patients who carried graft-donor T cell macrochimerism also had high graft-versus-host to host-versus-graft clonal ratios in their allografts.

TCRdb's copy holds only in-frame clones and misses some; the assay was immunoSEQ multiplex PCR. The table includes approximately 21,000 clones, around 43% detected once. In this sample, this clone is medium-sized (0.01 to 0.1%). Germline V lookup: CDR1 MNHEY, CDR2 SMNVEV (reference sequence). With 6 bases clipped from V and 6 bases from J, the junction kept 6 bases outside the gene matches. CDR3 length equals 13 residues. Irradiated, violet-dye-labeled stimulators (approximately 200,000) were plated alongside approximately 200,000 CFSE-labeled responders. The sequence was collected from a human patient who was an organ donor for intestinal transplantation. V is TRBV27 and J is TRBJ1-2; TRBD1 matches at 8 bases. This sample comprised alloreactive CD8+ T cells from a mixed lymphocyte reaction culture, obtained before transplantation. As for subset: CFSE-low proliferating T cells sorted from roughly 6-day pre-transplant mixed lymphocyte reaction (GvH or HvG direction). CDR3 residues: CASSPDRGNGYTF. CDR3 bases: TGTGCCAGCAGCCCAGACAGGGGAAATGGCTACACCTTC.